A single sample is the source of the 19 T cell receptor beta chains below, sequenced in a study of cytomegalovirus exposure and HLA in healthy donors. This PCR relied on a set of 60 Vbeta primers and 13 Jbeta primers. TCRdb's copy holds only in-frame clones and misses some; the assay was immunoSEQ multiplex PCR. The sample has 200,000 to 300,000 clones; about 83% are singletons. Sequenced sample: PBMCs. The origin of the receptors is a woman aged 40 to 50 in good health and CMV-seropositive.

The CDR3 nucleotides read TGTGCCAGCAGTCTCCCGGCCGGCAGGGGCGCAGGCAATGGCTACACCTTC. Its translation is CASSLPAGRGAGNGYTF. The chain recombines TRBV28 with TRBJ1-2; D may be TRBD1 (6 bases). This CDR3 region has 17 residues. Germline lookup yields CDR1 MDHEN and CDR2 SYDVKM. Trimming removed 5 bases at V and 6 bases at J, with 25 bases between.

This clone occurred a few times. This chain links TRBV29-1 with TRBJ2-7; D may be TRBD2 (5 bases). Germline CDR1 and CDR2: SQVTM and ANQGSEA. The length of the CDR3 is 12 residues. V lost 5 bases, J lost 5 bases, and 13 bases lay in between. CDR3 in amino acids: CSVKISGDEQYF. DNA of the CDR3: TGCAGCGTTAAAATTTCCGGGGACGAGCAGTACTTC.

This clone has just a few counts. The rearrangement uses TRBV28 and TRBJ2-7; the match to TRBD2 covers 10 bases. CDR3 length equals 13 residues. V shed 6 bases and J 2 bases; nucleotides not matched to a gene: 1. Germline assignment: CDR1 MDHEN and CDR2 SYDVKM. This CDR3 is CASRSGRAYEQYF. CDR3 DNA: TGTGCCAGCAGAAGCGGGAGGGCCTACGAGCAGTACTTC. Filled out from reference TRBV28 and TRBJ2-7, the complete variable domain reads DVKVTQSSRYLVKRTGEKVFLECVQDMDHENMFWYRQDPGLGLRLIYFSYDVKMKEKGDIPEGYSVSREKKERFSLILESASTNQTSMYLCASRSGRAYEQYFGPGTRLTVT.

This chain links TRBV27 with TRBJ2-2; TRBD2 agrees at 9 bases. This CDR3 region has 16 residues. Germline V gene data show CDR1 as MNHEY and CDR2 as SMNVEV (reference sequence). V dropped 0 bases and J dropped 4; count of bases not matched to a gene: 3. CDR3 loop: CASSLSSGSSTGELFF. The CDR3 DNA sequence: TGTGCCAGCAGTTTATCTAGCGGGAGTTCCACCGGGGAGCTGTTTTTT.

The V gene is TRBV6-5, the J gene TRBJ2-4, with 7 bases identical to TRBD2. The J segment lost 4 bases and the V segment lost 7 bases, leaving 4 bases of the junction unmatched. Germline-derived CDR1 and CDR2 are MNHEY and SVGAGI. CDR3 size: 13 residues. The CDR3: CASTGRGKNIQYF. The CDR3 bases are TGTGCCAGCACGGGGAGGGGTAAAAACATTCAGTACTTC.

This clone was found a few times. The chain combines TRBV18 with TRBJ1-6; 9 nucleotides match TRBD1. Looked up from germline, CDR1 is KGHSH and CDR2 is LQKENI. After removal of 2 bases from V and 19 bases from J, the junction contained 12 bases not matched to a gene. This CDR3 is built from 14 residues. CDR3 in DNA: TGTGCCAGCTCACCAAATCCGGGACAGGGAAGAGCTCACTTT. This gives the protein CASSPNPGQGRAHF.

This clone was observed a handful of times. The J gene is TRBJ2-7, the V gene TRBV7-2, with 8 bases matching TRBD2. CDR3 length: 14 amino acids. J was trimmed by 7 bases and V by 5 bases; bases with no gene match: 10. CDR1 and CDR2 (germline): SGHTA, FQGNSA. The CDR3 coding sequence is TGTGCCAGCAGCCTATCAGCGGGAGAAGTTGAGCAGTACTTC. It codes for CASSLSAGEVEQYF.

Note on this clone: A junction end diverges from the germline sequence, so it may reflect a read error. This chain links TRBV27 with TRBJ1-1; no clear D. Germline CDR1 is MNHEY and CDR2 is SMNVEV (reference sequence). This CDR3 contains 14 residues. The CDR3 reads CAGSLGGGNTEAFF. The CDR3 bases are TGTGCCGGCAGCCTAGGCGGAGGGAACACTGAAGCTTTCTTT.

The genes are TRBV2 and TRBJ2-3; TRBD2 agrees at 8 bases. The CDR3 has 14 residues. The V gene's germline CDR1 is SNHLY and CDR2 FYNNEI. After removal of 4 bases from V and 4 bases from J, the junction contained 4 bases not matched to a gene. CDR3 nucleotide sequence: TGTGCCAGCAGTGTGACTAGCGCAGCAGATACGCAGTATTTT. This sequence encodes CASSVTSAADTQYF.

The CDR3: CASSLARGGETQYF. CDR3 coding DNA: TGTGCCAGCAGCTTAGCGCGGGGGGGAGAGACCCAGTACTTC. The chain joins TRBV7-2 to TRBJ2-5; 9 bases agree with TRBD2. Germline lookup yields CDR1 SGHTA and CDR2 FQGNSA. With V trimmed by 0 bases and J by 4 bases, 0 bases remained unmatched. This CDR3 region has 14 residues. The complete variable domain, with remaining parts taken from reference TRBV7-2 and TRBJ2-5, reads GAGVSQSPSNKVTEKGKDVELRCDPISGHTALYWYRQSLGQGLEFLIYFQGNSAPDKSGLPSDRFSAERTGGSVSTLTIQRTQQEDSAVYLCASSLARGGETQYFGPGTRLLVL.

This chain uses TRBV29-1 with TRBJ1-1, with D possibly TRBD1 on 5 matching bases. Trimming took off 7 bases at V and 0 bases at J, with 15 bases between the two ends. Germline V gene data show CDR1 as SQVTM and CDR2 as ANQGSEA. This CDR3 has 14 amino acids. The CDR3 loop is CSGKMGGMNTEAFF. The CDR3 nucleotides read TGCAGCGGTAAAATGGGGGGAATGAACACTGAAGCTTTCTTT.

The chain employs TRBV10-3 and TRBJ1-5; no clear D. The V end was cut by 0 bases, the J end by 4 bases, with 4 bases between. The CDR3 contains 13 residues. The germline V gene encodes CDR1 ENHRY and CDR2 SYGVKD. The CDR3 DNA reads TGTGCCATCAGTGAGTCTATGAATCAGCCCCAGCATTTT. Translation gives CAISESMNQPQHF.

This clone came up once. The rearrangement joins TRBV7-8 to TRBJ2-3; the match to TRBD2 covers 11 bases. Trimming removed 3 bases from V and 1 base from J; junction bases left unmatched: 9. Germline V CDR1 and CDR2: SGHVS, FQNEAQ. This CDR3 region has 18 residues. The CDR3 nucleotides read TGTGCCAGCAGCTTTAGGGCTCCACTAGCGGGAGGCACAGATACGCAGTATTTT. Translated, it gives CASSFRAPLAGGTDTQYF.

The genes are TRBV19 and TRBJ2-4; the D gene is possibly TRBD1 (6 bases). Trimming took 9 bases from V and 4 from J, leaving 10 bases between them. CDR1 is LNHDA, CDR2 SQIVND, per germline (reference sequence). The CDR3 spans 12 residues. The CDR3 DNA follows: TGTGCCAGCCGCGGACAGAAAAACATTCAGTACTTC. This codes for CASRGQKNIQYF. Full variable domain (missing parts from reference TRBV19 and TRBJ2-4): DGGITQSPKYLFRKEGQNVTLSCEQNLNHDAMYWYRQDPGQGLRLIYYSQIVNDFQKGDIAEGYSVSREKKESFPLTVTSAQKNPTAFYLCASRGQKNIQYFGAGTRLSVL.

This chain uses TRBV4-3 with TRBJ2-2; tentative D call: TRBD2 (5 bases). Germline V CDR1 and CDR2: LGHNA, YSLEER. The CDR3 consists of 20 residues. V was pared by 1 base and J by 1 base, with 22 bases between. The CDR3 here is CASSQGTRGGWSGNTGELFF. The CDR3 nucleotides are TGCGCCAGCAGCCAAGGTACCCGCGGAGGTTGGTCTGGGAACACCGGGGAGCTGTTTTTT.

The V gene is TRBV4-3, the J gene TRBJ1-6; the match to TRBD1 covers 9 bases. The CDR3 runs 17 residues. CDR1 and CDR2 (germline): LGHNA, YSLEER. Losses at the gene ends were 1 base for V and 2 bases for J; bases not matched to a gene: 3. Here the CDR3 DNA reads TGCGCCAGCAGCCAAGGGGGACAGGGAACCTATAATTCACCCCTCCACTTT. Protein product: CASSQGGQGTYNSPLHF.

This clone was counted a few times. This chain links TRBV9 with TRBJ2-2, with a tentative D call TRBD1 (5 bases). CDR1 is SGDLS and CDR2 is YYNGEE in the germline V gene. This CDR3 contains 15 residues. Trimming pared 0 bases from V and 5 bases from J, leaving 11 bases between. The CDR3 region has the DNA TGTGCCAGCAGCGTAGCAGGGCACGGAACCGGGGAGCTGTTTTTT. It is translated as CASSVAGHGTGELFF.

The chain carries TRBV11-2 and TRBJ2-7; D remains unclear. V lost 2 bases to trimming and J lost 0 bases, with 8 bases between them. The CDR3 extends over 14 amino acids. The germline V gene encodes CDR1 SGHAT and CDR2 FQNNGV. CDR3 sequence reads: CASSLRGGSYEQYF. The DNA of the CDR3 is TGTGCCAGCAGCTTACGAGGCGGCTCCTACGAGCAGTACTTC.

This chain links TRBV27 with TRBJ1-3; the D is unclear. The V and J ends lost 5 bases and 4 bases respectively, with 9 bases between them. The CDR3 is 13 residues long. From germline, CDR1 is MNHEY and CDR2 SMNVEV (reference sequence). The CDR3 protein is CASSPDFGNTIYF. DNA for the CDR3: TGTGCCAGCAGTCCAGACTTCGGAAACACCATATATTTT.